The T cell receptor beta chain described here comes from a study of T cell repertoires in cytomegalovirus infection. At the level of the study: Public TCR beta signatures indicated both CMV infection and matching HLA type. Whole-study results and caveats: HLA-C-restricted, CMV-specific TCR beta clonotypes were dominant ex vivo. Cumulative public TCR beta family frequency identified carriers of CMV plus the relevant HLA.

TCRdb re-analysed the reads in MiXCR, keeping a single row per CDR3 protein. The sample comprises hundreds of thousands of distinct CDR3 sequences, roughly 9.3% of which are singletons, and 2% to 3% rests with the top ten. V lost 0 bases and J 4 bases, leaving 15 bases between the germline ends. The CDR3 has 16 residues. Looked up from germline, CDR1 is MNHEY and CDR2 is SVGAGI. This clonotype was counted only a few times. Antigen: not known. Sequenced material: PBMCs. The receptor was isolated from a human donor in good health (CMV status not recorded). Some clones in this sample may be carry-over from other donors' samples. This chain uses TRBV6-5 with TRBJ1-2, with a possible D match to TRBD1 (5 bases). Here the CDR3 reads CASSYSVKSGGYGYTF. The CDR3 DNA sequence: TGTGCCAGCAGTTACTCTGTCAAGTCGGGGGGCTATGGCTACACCTTC.